The sequence of this T cell receptor (beta chain) was determined in a study of control samples from healthy donors and cancer patients (TCRdb year 2020). Regarding this clone: Its antigen remains unidentified. Base qualities are not recorded, but no much larger clone differs from it by a single base.

Libraries were prepared through the immunoSEQ multiplex PCR assay. Drawn from immuneACCESS, this table holds only the in-frame rearrangements with V and J called that TCRdb kept. Clones are partly lost; checked studies trace under half to an unresolved V gene and leave the rest unexplained. Across this sample there are roughly 100,000 clones, with around 89% seen only once. Of the sample, over 15% falls within the top ten clones. This sequence originates from a man between 60 and 75 years old with lung cancer. Material: PBMCs.

The CDR3 region: CASRIGGGAGNTIYF. The DNA reads TGTGCCAGTCGCATTGGCGGGGGCGCCGGAAACACCATATATTTT. The chain uses TRBV19 and TRBJ1-3; a weak D assignment points to TRBD1 (6 bases agree). Looking up the germline V gene (reference sequence) yields CDR1 LNHDA and CDR2 SQIVND. From the cysteine through the phenylalanine, the CDR3 covers 15 amino acids. CDR3 DNA is the only sequence kept; it has 45 bases, read in frame from the first base. The junction carries 18 bases between V and J, which are trimmed by 8 bases and 4 bases respectively.